These T cell receptor beta chains were read from a single sample in a study of human T cells and chemical hapten exposure. One entry per CDR3 protein, called by TCRdb with MiXCR from the RACE reads. This table has just under 350,000 distinct CDR3 sequences, around 6.9% appearing once. The sample here was whole blood, taken in connection with sensitization to the hapten diphenylcyclopropenone (DPC). All receptors derive from a young woman with alopecia areata. Some clones in this sample may be carry-over from other donors' samples. Both conserved end residues are part of each CDR3. Fields, in order: clone size, V gene, D gene, J gene, CDR3 DNA, CDR3 protein. D genes are given only for firm matches. The size entry is marked missing in some rows and otherwise reads once, few, many or a size class.

few	TRBV7-2	NA	TRBJ1-1	TGTGCCAGCAGCTTAGAGGCCCCCACTGAAGCTTTCTTT	CASSLEAPTEAFF
few	TRBV11-2	NA	TRBJ1-1	TGTGCCAGCAGCCCCCCCCCAGGGAACACTGAAGCTTTCTTT	CASSPPPGNTEAFF
many	TRBV4-1	TRBD1	TRBJ1-2	TGCGCCAGCAGCCAAGTTCTAGGGGGCCGCTTCTATGGCTACACCTTC	CASSQVLGGRFYGYTF
few	TRBV6-5	NA	TRBJ1-3	TGTGCCAGCAGTTATTCTGAGTATATCAGGGACACCATATATTTT	CASSYSEYIRDTIYF
NA	TRBV9	TRBD2	TRBJ2-1	TGTGCCAGCAGCGTAGACAGCGGGGGGGCTATACATGAGCAGTTCTTC	CASSVDSGGAIHEQFF
many	TRBV21-1	NA	TRBJ2-7	TGTGCCAGCAGCTATGGGACAGGGAATTACGAGCAGTACTTC	CASSYGTGNYEQYF
many	TRBV28	NA	TRBJ1-1	TGTGCCAGCAGATCTCCTCATGAAGCTTTCTTT	CASRSPHEAFF
NA	TRBV5-8	NA	TRBJ1-1	TGTGCCAGCAGCTTGGTGGGGGGATTAATGAACACTGAAGCTTTCTTT	CASSLVGGLMNTEAFF
NA	TRBV7-6	NA	TRBJ2-7	TGTGCCAGCAGCTTAGCGGAAAACTACGAGCAGTACTTC	CASSLAENYEQYF
few	TRBV4-2	TRBD1	TRBJ1-1	TGTGCCAGCAGCCAAGAAAACAGGGGGACTGAAGCTTTCTTT	CASSQENRGTEAFF
few	TRBV28	NA	TRBJ1-5	TGTGCCAGCAGTTTGGATTTGGGGGTTGCGAGGCGCGGAAATCAGCCCCAGCATTTT	CASSLDLGVARRGNQPQHF
NA	TRBV11-2	TRBD2	TRBJ2-3	TGTGCCAGCAGCTTACCCCCCGGGACTAGCAGTCCAGATACGCAGTATTTT	CASSLPPGTSSPDTQYF
NA	TRBV12-5	TRBD1	TRBJ1-4	TGTGCTAGTGGCCTCACATACTCAGGGGGATATGAAAAACTGTTTTTT	CASGLTYSGGYEKLFF
NA	TRBV20-1	NA	TRBJ2-7	TGCAGTGCTCAAAGTAGAACCGACTACGAGCGGTACTTC	CSAQSRTDYERYF
many	TRBV9	TRBD2	TRBJ2-7	TGTGCCAGCAGCGTAGCGATGAACGGGGGGGCCCTCGAGCAGTACTTC	CASSVAMNGGALEQYF
NA	TRBV11-2	NA	TRBJ1-2	TGTGCCAGCAGCTTTGACAGCACCTATGGCTACACCTTC	CASSFDSTYGYTF
NA	TRBV6-2/TRBV6-3	TRBD1	TRBJ2-6	TGTGCCAGCAGCCCGCGGGGGACAGGGCTCTCTGGGGCCAACGTCCTGACTTTC	CASSPRGTGLSGANVLTF
NA	TRBV4-3	TRBD1	TRBJ1-1	TGCGCCAGCAGCCAACCTCGACAGGGCCGGGGAACTGAAGCTTTCTTT	CASSQPRQGRGTEAFF